Following are 30 T cell receptor beta chains from one sample sequenced in a study of blood T cell repertoires in COVID-19. Some clones are missing from TCRdb's copy, which holds only in-frame ones; the method was immunoSEQ multiplex PCR. This table holds about 270,000 clones, around nine tenths found once. The sample consisted of peripheral blood. These TCRs come from a middle-aged man with active or convalescent COVID-19.

The chain combines TRBV12-3 or TRBV12-4 with TRBJ2-1, with a tentative D call TRBD2 (6 bases). Trimming removed 3 bases at V and 12 bases at J, with 9 bases between. This CDR3 comprises 11 residues. This CDR3 is CASSLRDWQFF. As DNA, the CDR3 is TGTGCCAGCAGTTTGAGGGACTGGCAGTTCTTC.

The chain has TRBV7-9 and TRBJ2-7; tentatively, D is TRBD1 (6 bases). The CDR3 length is 15 residues. Deletions cut 5 bases from V and 4 bases from J, with 18 bases between. Germline V lookup: CDR1 SEHNR, CDR2 FQNEAQ (reference sequence). As DNA, the CDR3 is TGTGCCAGCAGCCCCCCAACAGGGATCAGGTACGAGCAGTACTTC. This codes for CASSPPTGIRYEQYF.

The V gene is TRBV19, the J gene TRBJ2-7; TRBD1 agrees at 7 bases. The CDR3 has 15 residues. From germline, CDR1 is LNHDA and CDR2 SQIVND (reference sequence). The junction had 9 bases not matched to a gene; V was cut back by 3 bases and J by 4 bases. In DNA form, the CDR3 reads TGTGCCAGTAGTATTGGGTCGAGGGGGCTGTACGAGCAGTACTTC. Encoded protein: CASSIGSRGLYEQYF.

The chain has TRBV6-2 or TRBV6-3 and TRBJ1-5; 7 bases fit TRBD1. Germline V lookup: CDR1 MNHEY, CDR2 SVGEGT. The trim removed 0 bases at V and 7 bases at J, leaving 3 bases unmatched. The CDR3 extends over 14 amino acids. The CDR3 nucleotides read TGTGCCAGCAGTTACTCAGGGGGCCGCCAGCCCCAGCATTTT. Translated: CASSYSGGRQPQHF.

The chain has TRBV6-5 and TRBJ2-5; D gene ambiguous. Trimming removed 8 bases from V and 5 bases from J, with 9 bases in between. CDR1 is MNHEY, CDR2 SVGAGI, per germline. The CDR3 sequence is 11 residues long. The DNA for the CDR3 is TGTGCCAGCTTCAACGGGGAGACCCAGTACTTC. Translated, it gives CASFNGETQYF.

The gene calls are TRBV29-1 and TRBJ1-2; 9 nucleotides match TRBD1. Germline-derived CDR1 and CDR2 are SQVTM and ANQGSEA. There are 14 residues in the CDR3. V shed 4 bases and J 8 bases; nucleotides not matched to a gene: 11. CDR3 loop: CSVAAQTGGKGYTF. The CDR3 bases are TGCAGCGTTGCCGCCCAGACAGGGGGTAAAGGCTACACCTTC.

The chain combines TRBV3-1 (or the pseudogene TRBV3-2) with TRBJ1-2, with 8 nucleotides matching TRBD1. Germline trimming cut 4 bases from V and 8 bases from J; bases unmatched to any gene: 15. This CDR3 has 16 residues. The germline V gene has CDR1 LGHDT and CDR2 YNNKEL (reference sequence). CDR3 coding DNA: TGTGCCAGCAGCCCGCCGTTCAGGGGGCGCCAAAACGGCTACACCTTC. This translates into CASSPPFRGRQNGYTF.

The V call is TRBV9, the J call TRBJ1-2, with TRBD1 as a possible D gene (5 bases). This CDR3 has 16 amino acids. V was cut by 4 bases and J by 11 bases, with 27 bases left in between. Germline values: CDR1 SGDLS, CDR2 YYNGEE. CDR3 nucleotide sequence: TGTGCCAGCAGCCCGGGGGAATGGGCCGAGGGTCCGAAGTACACCTTC. This sequence encodes CASSPGEWAEGPKYTF.

The V gene is TRBV27, the J gene TRBJ2-7; 8 bases are a match to TRBD1. The J segment lost 4 bases and the V segment lost 5 bases, leaving 10 bases of the junction unmatched. The CDR3 is 15 residues long. Per the germline V gene, CDR1 is MNHEY and CDR2 is SMNVEV (reference sequence). As DNA, the CDR3 is TGTGCCAGCAGTCCCTCAGGGGGCGCGGGTTACGAGCAGTACTTC. Translating it yields CASSPSGGAGYEQYF.

J is TRBJ2-5 and V is TRBV6-2 or TRBV6-3, with 14 bases aligning to TRBD2. CDR1 and CDR2 from the germline V gene are MNHEY and SVGEGT. J gave up 5 bases and V 5 bases, and 10 bases lay outside the gene matches. This CDR3 comprises 17 residues. CDR3 sequence reads: CASSGRTSGGIWETQYF. The CDR3 DNA sequence: TGTGCCAGCAGTGGGCGGACTAGCGGGGGGATCTGGGAGACCCAGTACTTC.

This clone showed up just once. The chain recombines TRBV7-9 with TRBJ1-1; possible D gene TRBD1, 6 bases. The CDR3 consists of 15 residues. Germline loops: CDR1 SEHNR, CDR2 FQNEAQ (reference sequence). The ends were cut back, 0 bases at V and 7 bases at J, with 15 bases in the middle. The CDR3 coding sequence is TGTGCCAGCAGCTTAGCCCGGGGGGGGCTTAATGAAGCTTTCTTT. This encodes CASSLARGGLNEAFF.

This clone was detected a few times. The chain couples TRBV29-1 to TRBJ1-2; the D is unclear. CDR1 and CDR2 (germline): SQVTM, ANQGSEA. V gave up 5 bases and J gave up 3 bases, with 10 bases separating them. The CDR3 has 12 amino acids. The CDR3 DNA reads TGCAGCGTTAGTAGAATCGACTATGGCTACACCTTC. It yields the protein CSVSRIDYGYTF. The full variable domain, with the rest looked up from reference TRBV29-1 and TRBJ1-2, is SAVISQKPSRDICQRGTSLTIQCQVDSQVTMMFWYRQQPGQSLTLIATANQGSEATYESGFVIDKFPISRPNLTFSTLTVSNMSPEDSSIYLCSVSRIDYGYTFGSGTRLTVV.

The chain couples TRBV5-6 to TRBJ1-4, with D maybe TRBD1 (6 bases). V lost 0 bases and J lost 3, with 15 bases in between. The CDR3 spans 17 residues. CDR1 is SGHDT, CDR2 YYEEEE, per germline. The CDR3 DNA follows: TGTGCCAGCAGCTTGGGGATACAGGGCATTGCTAATGAAAAACTGTTTTTT. Its protein is CASSLGIQGIANEKLFF. Full variable domain (remainder filled in from reference TRBV5-6 and TRBJ1-4): DAGVTQSPTHLIKTRGQQVTLRCSPKSGHDTVSWYQQALGQGPQFIFQYYEEEERQRGNFPDRFSGHQFPNYSSELNVNALLLGDSALYLCASSLGIQGIANEKLFFGSGTQLSVL.

This sequence joins TRBV9 and TRBJ1-2; D not certain. Between the trimmed V and J ends, which lost 0 bases and 4 bases, there was a span of 19 bases. Germline CDR1 SGDLS, CDR2 YYNGEE. CDR3 length: 17 residues. The CDR3 DNA is TGTGCCAGCAGCGTAGGAGGAAGAAACGGCAGATTCTATGGCTACACCTTC. Its translation: CASSVGGRNGRFYGYTF.

The chain couples TRBV7-3 to TRBJ2-1; D is undetermined. V gave up 5 bases and J gave up 8 bases, with 19 bases separating them. CDR1 SGHTA and CDR2 FQGTGA come from the germline V gene. The CDR3 runs 15 residues. The CDR3 DNA reads as TGTGCCAGCAGCGCCCGAGGCTCCTCTACGGATGAGCAGTTCTTC. Amino acids: CASSARGSSTDEQFF.

V usage is TRBV24-1 and J usage is TRBJ2-7; TRBD2 might be the D (5 bases). The germline V gene encodes CDR1 KGHDR and CDR2 SFDVKD. Trimming cost V 2 bases and J 5 bases, with 15 bases left between them. The CDR3 consists of 15 residues. The CDR3 sequence: CATSDCPWQEDEQYF. The CDR3 bases are TGTGCCACCAGTGATTGCCCCTGGCAGGAGGACGAGCAGTACTTC.

This clone appeared a single time. Because the CDR3's place on the DNA is in doubt, the DNA is left out and the CDR3 is given as listed by TCRdb. V is TRBV24-1 and J is TRBJ1-2; the table's D call, TRBD1, has no DNA check behind it. Germline V CDR1 and CDR2: KGHDR, SFDVKD. Termini included, the CDR3 measures 17 amino acids. CDR3 loop: CATSDNGQFFGNYGYTF.

A single count supports this clone. This chain joins TRBV3-1 (or the pseudogene TRBV3-2) and TRBJ1-2, with D possibly TRBD1 on 5 matching bases. Germline lookup yields CDR1 LGHDT and CDR2 YNNKEL (reference sequence). The CDR3 has 14 residues. V lost 0 bases and J 4 bases, leaving 9 bases between the germline ends. CDR3 residues: CASSQDRGSYGYTF. The CDR3 DNA sequence: TGTGCCAGCAGCCAAGATCGGGGGTCCTATGGCTACACCTTC.

The chain is built from TRBV5-1 and TRBJ2-5; maybe TRBD1 (6 bases). The CDR3 has 15 residues. Germline V gene data show CDR1 as SGHRS and CDR2 as YFSETQ. V lost 0 bases, J lost 4 bases, and 13 bases lay in between. CDR3 loop: CASSLARTRGETQYF. DNA of the CDR3: TGCGCCAGCAGCTTGGCGCGAACCAGGGGAGAGACCCAGTACTTC.

The rearrangement joins TRBV28 to TRBJ1-5; 7 nucleotides align to TRBD1. The CDR3 sequence is 16 residues long. Per germline, CDR1 MDHEN and CDR2 SYDVKM. The trim removed 5 bases at V and 0 bases at J, leaving 7 bases unmatched. The CDR3 DNA sequence: TGTGCCAGCAGTCCGCACAGGGGCGGTAGCAATCAGCCCCAGCATTTT. Amino acids: CASSPHRGGSNQPQHF.

This CDR3 reads CASSQGTFQNGLAKNIQYF. CDR3 nucleotide sequence: TGTGCCAGCAGCCAAGGGACTTTCCAGAATGGGCTAGCCAAAAACATTCAGTACTTC. The gene calls are TRBV3-1 (or the pseudogene TRBV3-2) and TRBJ2-4; a possible D gene is TRBD2 (5 bases). The germline V gene has CDR1 LGHDT and CDR2 YNNKEL (reference sequence). CDR3 length equals 19 residues. V dropped 1 base and J dropped 0 bases, with 19 bases sitting between them.

The chain joins TRBV30 to TRBJ2-1, with TRBD1 matching 8 bases. The V gene end was trimmed by 4 bases and the J gene end by 4 bases; junction bases not matched to a gene: 6. CDR1 is GTSNPN and CDR2 is SVGIG in the germline V gene (reference sequence). CDR3 size: 14 residues. CDR3 DNA: TGTGCCTGGACAGGGGGCCGTCTATACAATGAGCAGTTCTTC. Translation: CAWTGGRLYNEQFF.

The gene calls are TRBV2 and TRBJ2-5; 7 bases map to TRBD2. Germline CDR1 is SNHLY and CDR2 is FYNNEI. J gave up 2 bases and V 6 bases, and 3 bases lay outside the gene matches. The CDR3 loop spans 13 amino acids. CDR3 nucleotide sequence: TGTGCCAGCAGGGCCGGGGGGCAAGAGACCCAGTACTTC. Its translation: CASRAGGQETQYF.

The chain carries TRBV6-6 and TRBJ2-5, with D perhaps TRBD2 (7 bases). This CDR3 region has 15 residues. The ends were cut back, 7 bases at V and 1 base at J, with 16 bases in the middle. CDR1 is MNHNY, CDR2 SVGAGI, per germline (reference sequence). The CDR3 region is CASTQAAGAQETQYF. The CDR3 DNA follows: TGTGCCAGCACACAGGCGGCGGGGGCCCAAGAGACCCAGTACTTC.

The rearrangement joins TRBV13 to TRBJ1-5; no clear D gene. The germline V gene encodes CDR1 PRHDT and CDR2 FYEKMQ (reference sequence). V gave up 2 bases and J gave up 9 bases, with 11 bases separating them. This CDR3 contains 13 residues. CDR3 bases: TGTGCCAGCAGCTTAAGTTGGCTAGGGCCCCAGCATTTT. This sequence encodes CASSLSWLGPQHF.

CDR3 loop: CASSPGSGANVLTF. DNA for the CDR3: TGTGCCAGCAGCCCGGGGTCTGGGGCCAACGTCCTGACTTTC. The chain carries TRBV3-1 (or the pseudogene TRBV3-2) and TRBJ2-6, with a possible D match to TRBD2 (5 bases). Germline V lookup: CDR1 LGHDT, CDR2 YNNKEL (reference sequence). The CDR3 contains 14 residues. Trimming removed 4 bases at V and 1 base at J, with 5 bases between.

The chain recombines TRBV15 with TRBJ2-1; 7 bases line up with TRBD2. The CDR3 loop spans 15 amino acids. Germline CDR1 is LNHNV and CDR2 is YYDKDF (reference sequence). J lost 4 bases, V lost 0 bases, and 3 bases had no gene match. For the CDR3, the DNA is TGTGCCACCAGCAGAGATTGGGGGGGTTACAATGAGCAGTTCTTC. Encoded protein: CATSRDWGGYNEQFF.

The chain has TRBV30 and TRBJ2-7, with TRBD2 as a possible D gene (6 bases). The CDR3 has 13 residues. The V gene's germline CDR1 is GTSNPN and CDR2 SVGIG (reference sequence). Between the trimmed V and J ends, which lost 0 bases and 5 bases, there was a span of 11 bases. For the CDR3, the DNA is TGTGCCTGGAGTGTAGAGCGGGCCCACGAGCAGTACTTC. Encoded protein: CAWSVERAHEQYF.

The V call is TRBV29-1, the J call TRBJ1-1, with unresolved D. Trimming removed 7 bases at V and 1 base at J, with 13 bases between. The CDR3 sequence is 13 residues long. The germline CDR1 and CDR2 sequences are SQVTM and ANQGSEA. The CDR3 DNA reads as TGCAGCGCCGCGGGCACTACGAACACTGAAGCTTTCTTT. Translation gives CSAAGTTNTEAFF.

CDR3 DNA sequence: TGTGCCAGCAGTGAACCACTAGCGGGATTAAGCAATGAGCAGTTCTTC. Amino acid sequence: CASSEPLAGLSNEQFF. The chain employs TRBV6-1 and TRBJ2-1, with 10 bases aligning to TRBD2. From germline, CDR1 is MNHNS and CDR2 SASEGT. This CDR3 is 16 amino acids long. The ends lost 2 bases at V and 6 bases at J; junction bases unmatched: 7.